This section outlines one TCR beta chain sequence together with its context. This sample is part of a study of blood T cell repertoires in COVID-19. Repertoires were generated with immunoSEQ multiplex PCR, while TCRdb's copy carries only in-frame clones and drops some. This table has over 400,000 clones, just over 85% appearing once. This sequence was found in a woman in her thirties with active or convalescent COVID-19. The sample comprised peripheral blood.

The CDR3 loop is CASSEAKAGGNQPQHF. The CDR3 nucleotides read TGTGCCAGCAGTGAAGCGAAGGCGGGGGGCAATCAGCCCCAGCATTTT. The chain recombines TRBV2 with TRBJ1-5; a weak D match, TRBD1 (5 bases). The CDR3 extends over 16 amino acids. Germline V gives CDR1 SNHLY, CDR2 FYNNEI. Trimming stripped 0 bases from V and 2 bases from J, with 11 bases between.